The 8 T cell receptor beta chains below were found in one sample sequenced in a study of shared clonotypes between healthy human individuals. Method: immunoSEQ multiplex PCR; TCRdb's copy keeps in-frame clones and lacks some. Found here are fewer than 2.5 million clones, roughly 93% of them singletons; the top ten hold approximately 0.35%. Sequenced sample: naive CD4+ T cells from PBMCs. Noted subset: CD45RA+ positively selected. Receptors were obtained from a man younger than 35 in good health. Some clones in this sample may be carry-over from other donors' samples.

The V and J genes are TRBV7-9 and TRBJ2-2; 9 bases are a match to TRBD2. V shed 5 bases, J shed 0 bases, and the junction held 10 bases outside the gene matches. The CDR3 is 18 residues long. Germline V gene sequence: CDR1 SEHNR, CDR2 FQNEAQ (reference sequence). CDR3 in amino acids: CASSASTSGYSNTGELFF. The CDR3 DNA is TGTGCCAGCAGCGCGTCGACTAGCGGATATTCGAACACCGGGGAGCTGTTTTTT.

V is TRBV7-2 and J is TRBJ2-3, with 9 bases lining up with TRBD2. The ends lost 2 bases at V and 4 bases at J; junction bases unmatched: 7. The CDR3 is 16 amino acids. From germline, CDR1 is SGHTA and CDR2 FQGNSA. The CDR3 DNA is TGTGCCAGCAGCTTACGCGCGGGAGGGCCCGCAGATACGCAGTATTTT. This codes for CASSLRAGGPADTQYF.

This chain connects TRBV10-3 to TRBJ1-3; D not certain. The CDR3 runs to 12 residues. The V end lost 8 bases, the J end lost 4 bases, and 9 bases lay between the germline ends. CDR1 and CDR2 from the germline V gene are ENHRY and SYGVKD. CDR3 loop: CAIGIRGNTIYF. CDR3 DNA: TGTGCCATCGGTATACGAGGAAACACCATATATTTT.

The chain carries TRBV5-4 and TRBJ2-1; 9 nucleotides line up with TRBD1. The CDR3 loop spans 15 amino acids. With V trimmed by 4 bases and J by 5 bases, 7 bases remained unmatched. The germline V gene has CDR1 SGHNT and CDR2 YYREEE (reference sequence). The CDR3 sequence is CASSTPGQGHNEQFF. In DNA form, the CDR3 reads TGTGCCAGCAGCACTCCGGGACAGGGACACAATGAGCAGTTCTTC.

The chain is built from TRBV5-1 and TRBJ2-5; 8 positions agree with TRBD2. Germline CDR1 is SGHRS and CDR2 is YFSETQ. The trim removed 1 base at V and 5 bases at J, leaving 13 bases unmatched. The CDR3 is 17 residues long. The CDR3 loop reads CASSLRVGSGMGETQYF. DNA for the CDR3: TGCGCCAGCAGCTTGCGTGTCGGTAGCGGGATGGGGGAGACCCAGTACTTC.

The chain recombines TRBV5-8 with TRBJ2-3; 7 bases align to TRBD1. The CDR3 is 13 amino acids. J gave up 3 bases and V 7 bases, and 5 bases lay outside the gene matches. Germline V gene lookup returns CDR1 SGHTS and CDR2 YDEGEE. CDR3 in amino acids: CASVHRGTDTQYF. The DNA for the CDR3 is TGTGCCAGCGTACACAGGGGAACAGATACGCAGTATTTT.

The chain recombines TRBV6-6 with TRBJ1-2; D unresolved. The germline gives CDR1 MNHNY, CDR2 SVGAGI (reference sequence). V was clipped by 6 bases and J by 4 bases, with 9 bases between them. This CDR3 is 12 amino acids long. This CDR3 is CASRREGYGYTF. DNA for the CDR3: TGTGCCAGCAGGCGAGAGGGCTATGGCTACACCTTC.

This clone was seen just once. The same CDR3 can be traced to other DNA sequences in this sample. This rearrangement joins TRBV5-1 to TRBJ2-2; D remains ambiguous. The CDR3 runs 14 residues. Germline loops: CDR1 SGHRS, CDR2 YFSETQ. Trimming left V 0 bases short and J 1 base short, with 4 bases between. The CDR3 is CASSLGRNTGELFF. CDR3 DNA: TGCGCCAGCAGCTTGGGACGGAACACCGGGGAGCTGTTTTTT.